The present T cell receptor beta chain was sequenced within a study of blood T cell repertoires in COVID-19. V lost 3 bases and J lost 8; bases outside the gene matches: 2. The CDR3 covers 13 residues. Germline V gene data show CDR1 as DFQATT and CDR2 as SNEGSKA (reference sequence). Data came from immunoSEQ multiplex PCR; TCRdb stores just in-frame clones and leaves some out. This table has 220,000 or so clones, 90% appearing once. This clonotype was obtained from a man aged 25 to 40 who had been exposed to COVID-19. Sequencing was performed on PBMCs or T cells enriched from blood (not recorded which). The chain links TRBV20-1 to TRBJ1-6; 9 positions agree with TRBD1. CDR3: CSASRTGDSPLHF. For the CDR3, the DNA is TGCAGTGCTAGTAGGACAGGGGATTCACCCCTCCACTTT.